The clone carrying this T cell receptor beta chain was counted many times. Antigen specificity is unknown. The data belong to a study of T-cell memory formation after mild COVID-19. The CDR3 is 14 residues long. Trimming pared 2 bases from V and 7 bases from J, leaving 12 bases between. TCR alpha and TCR beta cDNA libraries carrying sample barcodes and UMIs were produced by 5'RACE using constant-segment primers. TCRdb independently ran MiXCR on the 5' RACE reads; one entry per CDR3 protein. The data show hundreds of thousands of distinct CDR3 sequences, 15% to 20% seen once. General study findings and limits: Chiefly within CM and EM were the contracting CD4+ clones; CD8+ ones were within EMRA. Later expanders leaned toward CD4+, whereas clones contracting from day 15 to 85 were balanced CD4/CD8.

This TCR derives from an adult woman who had mild COVID-19 (a few samples of this study predate the infection). Cell type and time point are not known. Source material: PBMCs or a T cell subset sorted from them (not recorded which). The chain links TRBV23-1 to TRBJ2-1; D not certain. TRBV23-1 is an open reading frame, and its role is uncertain. CDR3 nucleotides: TGCGCCAGCAGTCAAGGGGTGGGATCGAATGAGCAGTTCTTC. Translated: CASSQGVGSNEQFF.